This TCR beta chain appears in the sequencing data of a study of blood T cell repertoires in COVID-19. Study summary: Samples of COVID-19 (acute and convalescent) were obtained from the United States, Italy and Spain. In each case, the material was cDNA or gDNA derived from T cells, B-cell-depleted T cells, or PBMCs.

Original handling: Amplification of reference gene primers was used by the study to estimate nucleated cell counts. Some clones are missing from TCRdb's copy, which holds only in-frame ones; the method was immunoSEQ multiplex PCR. That table is the source of V, J and clone size, and D and trimming were worked out from the DNA. Among roughly 150,000 clones listed, 87% were seen once. Germline V gives CDR1 SGHVS, CDR2 FNYEAQ. This CDR3 spans 14 amino acids. J lost 3 bases, V lost 5 bases, and 7 bases had no gene match. This receptor was obtained from a man older than 75 with acute or convalescent COVID-19. This chain uses TRBV7-6 with TRBJ2-7; 7 bases line up with TRBD1. The sequenced sample consisted of peripheral blood. CDR3 residues: CASSPTGVLYEQYF. In nucleotides, the CDR3 is TGTGCCAGCAGCCCTACAGGGGTCCTCTACGAGCAGTACTTC.